Each of the 29 T cell receptor beta chains below was sequenced from the same sample in a study of glioma-infiltrating T cells after dendritic cell vaccination. Some clones are missing from TCRdb's copy, which holds only in-frame ones; the method was immunoSEQ multiplex PCR. This sample has approximately 84,000 clones, with more than 75% found just once. The sequencing here drew on blood, taken before dendritic cell vaccination. These receptors all stem from a human donor with glioblastoma.

J is TRBJ2-7 and V is TRBV5-4, with D perhaps matching TRBD1 (5 bases). Germline-derived CDR1 and CDR2 are SGHNT and YYREEE (reference sequence). V was shortened by 4 bases and J by 6 bases, with 17 bases between the two germline ends. The CDR3 covers 14 residues. The CDR3: CASSDSSNPFEQYF. The DNA for the CDR3 is TGTGCCAGCAGCGACAGTTCCAACCCTTTCGAGCAGTACTTC.

The chain links TRBV5-1 to TRBJ1-3; maybe TRBD1 (6 bases). The CDR3 is made up of 15 amino acids. V dropped 2 bases and J dropped 2 bases, with 11 bases sitting between them. CDR1 SGHRS and CDR2 YFSETQ come from the germline V gene. The CDR3 DNA sequence: TGCGCCAGCAGCTTACAGGGCTTGGCTGGAAACACCATATATTTT. It yields the protein CASSLQGLAGNTIYF. Using reference TRBV5-1 and TRBJ1-3 for the parts outside the CDR3, the full variable domain is KAGVTQTPRYLIKTRGQQVTLSCSPISGHRSVSWYQQTPGQGLQFLFEYFSETQRNKGNFPGRFSGRQFSNSRSEMNVSTLELGDSALYLCASSLQGLAGNTIYFGEGSWLTVV.

The genes are TRBV9 and TRBJ2-1; TRBD1 aligns across 7 bases. The length of the CDR3 is 15 residues. The ends lost 0 bases at V and 10 bases at J; junction bases unmatched: 10. CDR1 is SGDLS and CDR2 is YYNGEE in the germline V gene. The DNA of the CDR3 is TGTGCCAGCAGCGTAGCCGCCACAGGGGTAGGGGAGCAGTTCTTC. It encodes CASSVAATGVGEQFF.

This chain uses TRBV28 with TRBJ1-5; maybe TRBD1 (5 bases). The CDR3 is 16 residues long. Germline V gives CDR1 MDHEN, CDR2 SYDVKM. Trimming took off 3 bases at V and 4 bases at J, with 16 bases between the two ends. CDR3 region: CASSLRRGRPNQPQHF. The CDR3 DNA reads TGTGCCAGCAGTTTGAGAAGGGGTCGCCCAAATCAGCCCCAGCATTTT.

This clone was detected only once. This chain joins TRBV18 and TRBJ2-1; 8 nucleotides match TRBD1. The CDR3 length is 16 residues. Germline V gene sequence: CDR1 KGHSH, CDR2 LQKENI. Trimming removed 1 base from V and 0 bases from J; junction bases left unmatched: 2. The CDR3 bases are TGTGCCAGCTCACCACAGACAGGGGACTCCTACAATGAGCAGTTCTTC. This codes for CASSPQTGDSYNEQFF.

This chain links TRBV2 with TRBJ2-7; D remains unclear. The CDR3 is 13 amino acids. The V gene lost 5 bases and the J gene lost 2 bases, with 10 bases spanning the gap. Germline V gene data show CDR1 as SNHLY and CDR2 as FYNNEI. CDR3 coding DNA: TGTGCCAGCAGTATTGGTCAGGCCTACGAGCAGTACTTC. The encoded protein is CASSIGQAYEQYF.

CDR3 sequence reads: CASSLVSGSYTQYF. The CDR3, as DNA: TGTGCCAGCAGCTTAGTATCAGGATCTTATACGCAGTATTTT. The chain links TRBV7-2 to TRBJ2-3; D remains ambiguous. Trimming removed 1 base at V and 7 bases at J, with 12 bases between. The CDR3 extends over 14 amino acids. Germline V lookup: CDR1 SGHTA, CDR2 FQGNSA.

The CDR3 DNA reads as TGTGCCAGCTCACGACCAGAGGCCGGGGCTGGAAACACCATATATTTT. It codes for CASSRPEAGAGNTIYF. This chain links TRBV18 with TRBJ1-3, with no clear D. This CDR3 is 16 amino acids long. Trimming stripped 4 bases from V and 2 bases from J, with 15 bases between. Germline V gene lookup returns CDR1 KGHSH and CDR2 LQKENI.

This clone was seen a single time. The chain combines TRBV18 with TRBJ2-7; 7 bases map to TRBD1. This CDR3 has 14 amino acids. V lost 6 bases, J lost 2 bases, and 7 bases stayed unmatched. CDR1 and CDR2 from the germline V gene are KGHSH and LQKENI. The CDR3 DNA reads as TGTGCCAGCTCTCAAGGGACAGTGACCTACGAGCAGTACTTC. Amino acids: CASSQGTVTYEQYF.

The V gene is TRBV19, the J gene TRBJ1-3; D is uncertain. The CDR3 contains 13 residues. Germline V CDR1 and CDR2: LNHDA, SQIVND (reference sequence). Trimming stripped 2 bases from V and 1 base from J, with 3 bases between. CDR3 in DNA: TGTGCCAGTAGTATAACATCTGGAAACACCATATATTTT. Protein product: CASSITSGNTIYF.

The rearrangement uses TRBV11-2 and TRBJ2-7, with 7 nucleotides matching TRBD1. Germline lookup yields CDR1 SGHAT and CDR2 FQNNGV. CDR3 length: 12 amino acids. The J segment lost 3 bases and the V segment lost 4 bases, leaving 0 bases of the junction unmatched. CDR3 sequence reads: CASSWDSYEQYF. The CDR3 region has the DNA TGTGCCAGCAGCTGGGACAGCTACGAGCAGTACTTC. Complete variable domain (other parts from reference TRBV11-2 and TRBJ2-7): EAGVAQSPRYKIIEKRQSVAFWCNPISGHATLYWYQQILGQGPKLLIQFQNNGVVDDSQLPKDRFSAERLKGVDSTLKIQPAKLEDSAVYLCASSWDSYEQYFGPGTRLTVT.

V and J are TRBV7-2 and TRBJ1-6; no clear D. CDR3 length: 15 amino acids. V was trimmed by 5 bases and J by 7 bases, leaving 15 bases between them. The germline CDR1 and CDR2 sequences are SGHTA and FQGNSA. The DNA for the CDR3 is TGTGCCAGCAGCCTCGGGGTCTTTGGAAATTCACCCCTCCACTTT. Translated: CASSLGVFGNSPLHF. Variable domain in full (rest from reference TRBV7-2 and TRBJ1-6): GAGVSQSPSNKVTEKGKDVELRCDPISGHTALYWYRQSLGQGLEFLIYFQGNSAPDKSGLPSDRFSAERTGGSVSTLTIQRTQQEDSAVYLCASSLGVFGNSPLHFGNGTRLTVT.

The chain employs TRBV27 and TRBJ2-7; 15 bases agree with TRBD2. This CDR3 spans 13 amino acids. Germline V gene data show CDR1 as MNHEY and CDR2 as SMNVEV (reference sequence). Trimming cost V 11 bases and J 10 bases; bases outside gene matches: 9. CDR3 amino acids: CASRGLAGGVQYF. Here the CDR3 DNA reads TGTGCCTCCCGAGGACTAGCGGGAGGGGTCCAGTACTTC.

The CDR3 reads CASRQGYQPQHF. CDR3 DNA sequence: TGTGCCAGCAGACAGGGTTATCAGCCCCAGCATTTT. The chain combines TRBV2 with TRBJ1-5, with D possibly being TRBD1 (6 bases). V shed 6 bases and J shed 5 bases, with 8 bases lying between them. The CDR3 is 12 residues long. CDR1 is SNHLY, CDR2 FYNNEI, per germline.

This chain uses TRBV5-4 with TRBJ1-5, with D perhaps TRBD1 (5 bases). The CDR3 extends over 17 amino acids. CDR1 and CDR2 (germline): SGHNT, YYREEE (reference sequence). The V end lost 0 bases, the J end lost 0 bases, and 13 bases lay between the germline ends. The DNA for the CDR3 is TGTGCCAGCAGCTTGGCCAAAGACAGCTATAGCAATCAGCCCCAGCATTTT. It is translated as CASSLAKDSYSNQPQHF.

V gene TRBV28 combines with J gene TRBJ2-7; 9 nucleotides line up with TRBD2. The germline V gene encodes CDR1 MDHEN and CDR2 SYDVKM. V lost 7 bases to trimming and J lost 7 bases; unmatched junction nucleotides: 14. CDR3 length: 15 amino acids. CDR3 sequence: CASTLSVAGAGEQYF. For the CDR3, the DNA is TGTGCCAGCACTCTTTCCGTAGCGGGAGCTGGTGAGCAGTACTTC.

V usage is TRBV5-8 and J usage is TRBJ1-6; TRBD1 is a possible D gene (6 bases). CDR3 size: 16 residues. Germline CDR1 reads SGHTS; CDR2 reads YDEGEE. V was clipped by 4 bases and J by 6 bases, with 17 bases between them. CDR3 sequence: CASSPGRGAGNSPLHF. The CDR3 nucleotides read TGTGCCAGCAGCCCCGGCCGGGGGGCAGGTAATTCACCCCTCCACTTT.

This clone was counted between two and nine times. The V gene is TRBV6-5, the J gene TRBJ2-7, with D hard to call. Per germline, CDR1 MNHEY and CDR2 SVGAGI. V was shortened by 0 bases and J by 6 bases, with 6 bases between the two germline ends. This CDR3 region has 12 residues. The CDR3 sequence: CASSYSVSEQYF. DNA for the CDR3: TGTGCCAGCAGTTACTCCGTGTCCGAGCAGTACTTC.

The genes are TRBV28 and TRBJ2-1; 7 bases align to TRBD1. This CDR3 region has 14 residues. The V gene's germline CDR1 is MDHEN and CDR2 SYDVKM. V was pared by 6 bases and J by 4 bases, with 6 bases of the junction left unmatched. The CDR3 coding sequence is TGTGCCAGCAGGGAAGAGACAGGGTACAATGAGCAGTTCTTC. Its translation: CASREETGYNEQFF.

V usage is TRBV9 and J usage is TRBJ2-1; maybe TRBD1 (5 bases). Germline V gives CDR1 SGDLS, CDR2 YYNGEE. V was cut by 0 bases and J by 6 bases, with 16 bases left in between. The CDR3 extends over 16 amino acids. The CDR3 DNA follows: TGTGCCAGCAGCGTAGCTACAGGTGACCAACTCAATGAGCAGTTCTTC. It codes for CASSVATGDQLNEQFF.

The chain recombines TRBV7-9 with TRBJ1-2; D is unclear. CDR3 size: 14 residues. Trimming removed 1 base from V and 2 bases from J, with 8 bases in between. Germline CDR1 and CDR2: SEHNR and FQNEAQ (reference sequence). CDR3 sequence reads: CASSLDSSNYGYTF. Written as DNA, the CDR3 is TGTGCCAGCAGCTTAGACAGTTCAAACTATGGCTACACCTTC. The full variable domain, with the rest looked up from reference TRBV7-9 and TRBJ1-2, is DTGVSQNPRHKITKRGQNVTFRCDPISEHNRLYWYRQTLGQGPEFLTYFQNEAQLEKSRLLSDRFSAERPKGSFSTLEIQRTEQGDSAMYLCASSLDSSNYGYTFGSGTRLTVV.

The chain carries TRBV6-5 and TRBJ2-7; TRBD1 might be the D (6 bases). Trimming left V 0 bases short and J 1 base short, with 7 bases between. The CDR3 runs 14 residues. Germline V lookup: CDR1 MNHEY, CDR2 SVGAGI. The CDR3 protein is CASSYSRGSYEQYF. The CDR3 coding sequence is TGTGCCAGCAGTTACTCGAGGGGGTCCTACGAGCAGTACTTC.

This rearrangement joins TRBV30 to TRBJ2-2; 9 bases align to TRBD1. The CDR3 spans 17 residues. Trimming cost V 5 bases and J 5 bases; bases outside gene matches: 15. CDR1 is GTSNPN, CDR2 SVGIG, per germline (reference sequence). This chain's CDR3 is CAWDMIVGTGLTGELFF. CDR3 coding DNA: TGTGCCTGGGATATGATAGTAGGGACAGGGTTGACCGGGGAGCTGTTTTTT. Together with reference TRBV30 and TRBJ2-2, the CDR3 gives the full variable domain: SQTIHQWPATLVQPVGSPLSLECTVEGTSNPNLYWYRQAAGRGLQLLFYSVGIGQISSEVPQNLSASRPQDRQFILSSKKLLLSDSGFYLCAWDMIVGTGLTGELFFGEGSRLTVL.

This chain connects TRBV4-3 to TRBJ2-4, with unresolved D. V was pared by 2 bases and J by 8 bases, with 10 bases between. Germline assignment: CDR1 LGHNA and CDR2 YSLEER. The CDR3 is 13 amino acids. The CDR3 reads CASSQHGVDIQYF. CDR3 bases: TGCGCCAGCAGCCAACACGGAGTGGACATTCAGTACTTC.

The rearrangement uses TRBV15 and TRBJ2-5; 9 positions match TRBD1. This CDR3 has 17 residues. The trim removed 1 base at V and 2 bases at J, leaving 8 bases unmatched. From germline, CDR1 is LNHNV and CDR2 YYDKDF (reference sequence). The CDR3 here is CATSRAGQGKGQETQYF. The CDR3 DNA sequence: TGTGCCACCAGCAGAGCGGGACAGGGAAAGGGGCAAGAGACCCAGTACTTC.

CDR3 sequence reads: CASSSSTGYNGYTF. CDR3 nucleotides: TGTGCCAGCAGCTCTTCGACAGGTTATAATGGCTACACCTTC. The chain recombines TRBV7-6 with TRBJ1-2, with D tentatively TRBD1 (6 bases). The CDR3 is 14 residues long. Between the trimmed V and J ends, which lost 4 bases and 6 bases, there was a span of 15 bases. Germline V gene data show CDR1 as SGHVS and CDR2 as FNYEAQ.

The chain links TRBV5-1 to TRBJ2-3, with TRBD2 matching 14 bases. V lost 4 bases and J lost 2; bases outside the gene matches: 12. Germline lookup yields CDR1 SGHRS and CDR2 YFSETQ. The CDR3 has 19 amino acids. Here the CDR3 DNA reads TGCGCCAGCAGCACCCCTCCGGGACTAGCGGGGGTCGCCACAGATACGCAGTATTTT. Translation gives CASSTPPGLAGVATDTQYF.

The V and J genes are TRBV11-2 and TRBJ1-2, with 9 bases aligning to TRBD1. Germline trimming cut 0 bases from V and 5 bases from J; bases unmatched to any gene: 7. The CDR3 length is 16 residues. CDR1 and CDR2 (germline): SGHAT, FQNNGV. CDR3 protein: CASSLDQDRGEYGYTF. The CDR3 region has the DNA TGTGCCAGCAGCTTAGACCAGGACAGGGGAGAGTATGGCTACACCTTC.

The chain employs TRBV4-1 and TRBJ1-5, with D perhaps matching TRBD1 (5 bases). The CDR3 length is 15 residues. Germline V gene data show CDR1 as MGHRA and CDR2 as YSYEKL. The V gene lost 0 bases and the J gene lost 7 bases, with 13 bases spanning the gap. CDR3 residues: CASSQEIESGQPQHF. As DNA, the CDR3 is TGCGCCAGCAGCCAAGAGATAGAATCAGGGCAGCCCCAGCATTTT.